The present T cell receptor beta chain was sequenced within a study of technical replicates of blood from four donors. This clone was seen only once. The assay was immunoSEQ multiplex PCR, and TCRdb's table has in-frame clones only and misses some. The data show approximately 79,000 clones, nearly 98% seen once. This receptor was identified in a human donor in good health. Sequencing was carried out using T cells isolated from PBMCs.

The DNA for the CDR3 is TGTGCCAGCAGTGGGACAGGGGTGAGCGGCTACACCTTC. Translation: CASSGTGVSGYTF. The V and J genes are TRBV2 and TRBJ1-2; 9 bases match TRBD1. V was clipped by 4 bases and J by 8 bases; unmatched bases: 5. The CDR3 is 13 amino acids. The V gene's germline CDR1 is SNHLY and CDR2 FYNNEI.